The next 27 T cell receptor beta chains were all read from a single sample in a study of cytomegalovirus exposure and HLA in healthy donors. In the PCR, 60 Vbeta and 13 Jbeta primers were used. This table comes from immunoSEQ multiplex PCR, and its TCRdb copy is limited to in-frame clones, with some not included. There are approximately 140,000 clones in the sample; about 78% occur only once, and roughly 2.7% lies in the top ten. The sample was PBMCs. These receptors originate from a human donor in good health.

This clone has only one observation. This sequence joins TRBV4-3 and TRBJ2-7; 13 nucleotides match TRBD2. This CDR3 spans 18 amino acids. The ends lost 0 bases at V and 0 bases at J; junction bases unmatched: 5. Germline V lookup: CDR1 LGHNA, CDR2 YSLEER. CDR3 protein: CASSQEPGLAGISYEQYF. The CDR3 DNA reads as TGCGCCAGCAGCCAAGAACCGGGACTAGCGGGAATCTCCTACGAGCAGTACTTC.

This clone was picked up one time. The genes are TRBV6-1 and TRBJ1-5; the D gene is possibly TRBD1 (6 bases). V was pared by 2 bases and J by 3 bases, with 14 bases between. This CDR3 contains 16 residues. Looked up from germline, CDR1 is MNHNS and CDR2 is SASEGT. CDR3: CASSERRTAVNQPQHF. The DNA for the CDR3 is TGTGCCAGCAGTGAACGCCGGACAGCAGTCAATCAGCCCCAGCATTTT.

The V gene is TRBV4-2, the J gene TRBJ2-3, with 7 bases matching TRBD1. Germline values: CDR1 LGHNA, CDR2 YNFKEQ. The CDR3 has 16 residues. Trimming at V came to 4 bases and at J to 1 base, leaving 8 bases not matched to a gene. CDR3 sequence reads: CASSRGRGLGTDTQYF. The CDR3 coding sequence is TGTGCCAGCAGCCGAGGAAGGGGGCTGGGCACAGATACGCAGTATTTT.

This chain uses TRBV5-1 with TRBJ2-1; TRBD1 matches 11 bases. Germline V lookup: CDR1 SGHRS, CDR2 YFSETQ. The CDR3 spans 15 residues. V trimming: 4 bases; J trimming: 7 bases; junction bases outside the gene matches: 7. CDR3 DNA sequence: TGCGCCAGCAGCGCGCGGACAGGGGGCACAAATGAGCAGTTCTTC. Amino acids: CASSARTGGTNEQFF.

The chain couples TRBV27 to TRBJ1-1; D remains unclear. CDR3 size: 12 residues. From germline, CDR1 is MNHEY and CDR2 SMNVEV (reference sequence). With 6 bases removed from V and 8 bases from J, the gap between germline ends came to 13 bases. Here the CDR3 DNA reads TGTGCCAGCAGGTCCCCTCCTCAGGAAGCTTTCTTT. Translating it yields CASRSPPQEAFF.

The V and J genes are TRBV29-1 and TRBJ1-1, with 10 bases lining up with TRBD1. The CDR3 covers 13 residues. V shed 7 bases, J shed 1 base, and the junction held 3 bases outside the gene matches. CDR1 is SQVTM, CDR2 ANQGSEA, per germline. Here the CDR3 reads CSARTGGNTEAFF. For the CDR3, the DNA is TGCAGCGCCCGGACAGGGGGGAACACTGAAGCTTTCTTT.

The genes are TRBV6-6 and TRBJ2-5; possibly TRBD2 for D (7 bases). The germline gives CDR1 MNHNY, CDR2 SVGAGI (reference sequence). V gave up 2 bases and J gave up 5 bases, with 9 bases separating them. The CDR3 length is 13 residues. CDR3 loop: CASSYKGGETQYF. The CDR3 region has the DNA TGTGCCAGCAGTTACAAGGGGGGGGAGACCCAGTACTTC.

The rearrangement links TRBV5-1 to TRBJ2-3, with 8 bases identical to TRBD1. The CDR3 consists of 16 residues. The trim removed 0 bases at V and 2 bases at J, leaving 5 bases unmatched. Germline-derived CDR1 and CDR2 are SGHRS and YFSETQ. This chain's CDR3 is CASSLDGTGITDTQYF. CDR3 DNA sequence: TGCGCCAGCAGCTTGGACGGGACAGGAATCACAGATACGCAGTATTTT.

The CDR3 DNA reads as TGTGCCAGCAGTTTTAATCGGCAGGGTAATTCACCCCTCCACTTT. This sequence encodes CASSFNRQGNSPLHF. The V and J genes are TRBV27 and TRBJ1-6, with TRBD1 as a possible D gene (5 bases). CDR1 MNHEY and CDR2 SMNVEV come from the germline V gene (reference sequence). There are 15 residues in the CDR3. Trimming removed 3 bases at V and 6 bases at J, with 12 bases between.

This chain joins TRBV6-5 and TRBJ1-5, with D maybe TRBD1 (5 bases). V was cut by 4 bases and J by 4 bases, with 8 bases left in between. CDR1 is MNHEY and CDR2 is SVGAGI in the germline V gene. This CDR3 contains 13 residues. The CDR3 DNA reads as TGTGCCAGCAGTTTTGGGGGGAATCAGCCCCAGCATTTT. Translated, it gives CASSFGGNQPQHF.

The CDR3 DNA sequence: TGTGCCAGTAGTATAACGGGGTTGTCTAATGAAAAACTGTTTTTT. This translates into CASSITGLSNEKLFF. The chain employs TRBV19 and TRBJ1-4; D gene ambiguous. Germline lookup yields CDR1 LNHDA and CDR2 SQIVND (reference sequence). The V and J ends lost 2 bases and 3 bases respectively, with 10 bases between them. This CDR3 contains 15 residues.

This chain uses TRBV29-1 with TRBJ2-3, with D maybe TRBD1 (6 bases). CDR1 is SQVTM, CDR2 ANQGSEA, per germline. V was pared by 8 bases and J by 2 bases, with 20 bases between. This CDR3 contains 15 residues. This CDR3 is CSHMRTAGNTDTQYF. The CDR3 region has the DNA TGCAGCCACATGAGGACAGCCGGAAACACAGATACGCAGTATTTT.

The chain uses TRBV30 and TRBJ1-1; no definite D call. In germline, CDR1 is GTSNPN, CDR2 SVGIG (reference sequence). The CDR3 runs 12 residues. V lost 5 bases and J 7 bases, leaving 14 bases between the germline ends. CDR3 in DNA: TGTGCCTGGGGCGGAGGGCGGGGTGAAGCTTTCTTT. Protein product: CAWGGGRGEAFF. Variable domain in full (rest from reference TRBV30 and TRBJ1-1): SQTIHQWPATLVQPVGSPLSLECTVEGTSNPNLYWYRQAAGRGLQLLFYSVGIGQISSEVPQNLSASRPQDRQFILSSKKLLLSDSGFYLCAWGGGRGEAFFGQGTRLTVV.

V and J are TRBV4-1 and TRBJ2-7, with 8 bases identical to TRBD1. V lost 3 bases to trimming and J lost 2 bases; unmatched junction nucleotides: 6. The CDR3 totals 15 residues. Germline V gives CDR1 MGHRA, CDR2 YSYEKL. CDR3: CASSQAGGLTYEQYF. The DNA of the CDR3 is TGCGCCAGCAGCCAGGCAGGGGGCTTGACCTACGAGCAGTACTTC.

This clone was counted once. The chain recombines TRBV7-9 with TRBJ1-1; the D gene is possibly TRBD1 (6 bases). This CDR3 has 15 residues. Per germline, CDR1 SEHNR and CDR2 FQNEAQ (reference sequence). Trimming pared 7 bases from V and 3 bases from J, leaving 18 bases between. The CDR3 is CASTQVAGAHTEAFF. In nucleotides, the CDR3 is TGTGCCAGCACCCAGGTGGCAGGGGCTCACACTGAAGCTTTCTTT.

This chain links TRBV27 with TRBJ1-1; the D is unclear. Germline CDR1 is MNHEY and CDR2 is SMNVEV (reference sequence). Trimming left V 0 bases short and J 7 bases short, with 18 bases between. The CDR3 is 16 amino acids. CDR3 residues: CASSLSMAGRTIEAFF. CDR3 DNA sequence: TGTGCCAGCAGTTTATCGATGGCGGGGAGGACTATTGAAGCTTTCTTT.

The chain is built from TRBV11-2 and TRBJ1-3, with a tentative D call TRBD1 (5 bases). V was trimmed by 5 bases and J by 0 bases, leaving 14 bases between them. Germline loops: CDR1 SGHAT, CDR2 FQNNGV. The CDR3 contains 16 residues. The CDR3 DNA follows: TGTGCCAGCAGCCCTAGGACAAAGAGCTCTGGAAACACCATATATTTT. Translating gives CASSPRTKSSGNTIYF. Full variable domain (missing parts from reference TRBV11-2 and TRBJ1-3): EAGVAQSPRYKIIEKRQSVAFWCNPISGHATLYWYQQILGQGPKLLIQFQNNGVVDDSQLPKDRFSAERLKGVDSTLKIQPAKLEDSAVYLCASSPRTKSSGNTIYFGEGSWLTVV.

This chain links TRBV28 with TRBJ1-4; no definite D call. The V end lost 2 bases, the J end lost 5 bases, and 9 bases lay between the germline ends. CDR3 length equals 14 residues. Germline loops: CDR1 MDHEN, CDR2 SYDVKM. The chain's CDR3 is CASSLQIGNEKLFF. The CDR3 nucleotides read TGTGCCAGCAGTTTACAGATTGGCAATGAAAAACTGTTTTTT.

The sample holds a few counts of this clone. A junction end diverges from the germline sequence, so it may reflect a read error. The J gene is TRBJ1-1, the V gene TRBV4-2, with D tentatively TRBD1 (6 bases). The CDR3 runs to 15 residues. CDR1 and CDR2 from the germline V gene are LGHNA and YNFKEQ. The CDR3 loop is CASSQDDLMVAQGPF. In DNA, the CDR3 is TGTGCCAGCAGCCAAGATGATTTAATGGTGGCTCAGGGGCCGTTT.

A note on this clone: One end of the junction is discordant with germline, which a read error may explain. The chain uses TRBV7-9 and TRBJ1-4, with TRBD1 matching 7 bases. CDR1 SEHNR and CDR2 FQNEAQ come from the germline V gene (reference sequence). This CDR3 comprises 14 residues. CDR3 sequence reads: CSSSPGQSNEKLFF. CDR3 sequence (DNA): TGTTCCAGCAGCCCGGGACAGAGTAATGAAAAACTGTTTTTT.

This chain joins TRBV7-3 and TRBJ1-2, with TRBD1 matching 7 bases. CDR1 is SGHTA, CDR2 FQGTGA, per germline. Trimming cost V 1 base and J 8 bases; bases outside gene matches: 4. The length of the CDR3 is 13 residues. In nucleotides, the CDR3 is TGTGCCAGCAGCTTAAAGGGGGCGAGCGGCTACACCTTC. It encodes CASSLKGASGYTF.

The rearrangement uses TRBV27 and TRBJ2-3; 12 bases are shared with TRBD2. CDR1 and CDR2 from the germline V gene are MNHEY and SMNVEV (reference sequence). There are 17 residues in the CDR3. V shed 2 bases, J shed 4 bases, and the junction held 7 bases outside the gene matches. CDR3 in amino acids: CASSLGGLAGRADTQYF. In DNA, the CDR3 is TGTGCCAGCAGTTTAGGTGGACTAGCGGGGAGGGCAGATACGCAGTATTTT.

In nucleotides, the CDR3 is TGTGCCAGCAGCTCCCCCACAAGAGGTGGCTACACCTTC. Its translation: CASSSPTRGGYTF. The chain recombines TRBV7-9 with TRBJ1-2, with unresolved D. This CDR3 region has 13 residues. The V gene's germline CDR1 is SEHNR and CDR2 FQNEAQ (reference sequence). Trimming removed 4 bases from V and 7 bases from J, with 13 bases in between.

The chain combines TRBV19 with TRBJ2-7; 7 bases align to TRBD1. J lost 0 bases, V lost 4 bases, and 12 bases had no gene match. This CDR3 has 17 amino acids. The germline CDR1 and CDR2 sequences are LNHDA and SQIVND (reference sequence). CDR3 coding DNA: TGTGCCAGTAGTAGACCGACAGGGCCGTCCAGCTCCTACGAGCAGTACTTC. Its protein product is CASSRPTGPSSSYEQYF.

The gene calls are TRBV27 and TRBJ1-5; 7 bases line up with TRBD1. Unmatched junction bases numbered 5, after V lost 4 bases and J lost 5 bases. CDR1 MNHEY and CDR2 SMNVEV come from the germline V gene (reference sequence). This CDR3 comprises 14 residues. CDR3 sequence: CASSSDRDYQPQHF. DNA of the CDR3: TGTGCCAGCAGTTCCGACAGGGACTATCAGCCCCAGCATTTT.

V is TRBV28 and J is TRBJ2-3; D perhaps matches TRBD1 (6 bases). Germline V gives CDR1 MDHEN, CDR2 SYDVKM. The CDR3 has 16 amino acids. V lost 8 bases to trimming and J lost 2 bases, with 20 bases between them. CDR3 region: CASPPRAGDITDTQYF. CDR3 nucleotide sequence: TGTGCCAGCCCCCCCCGGGCAGGGGATATCACAGATACGCAGTATTTT.

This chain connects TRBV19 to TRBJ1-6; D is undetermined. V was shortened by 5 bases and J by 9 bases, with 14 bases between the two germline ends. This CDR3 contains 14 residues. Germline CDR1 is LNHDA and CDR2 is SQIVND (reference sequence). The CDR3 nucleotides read TGTGCCAGTAGTCTCCCGATGGGAGGTTCACCCCTCCACTTT. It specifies CASSLPMGGSPLHF. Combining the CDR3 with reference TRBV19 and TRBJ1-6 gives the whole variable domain DGGITQSPKYLFRKEGQNVTLSCEQNLNHDAMYWYRQDPGQGLRLIYYSQIVNDFQKGDIAEGYSVSREKKESFPLTVTSAQKNPTAFYLCASSLPMGGSPLHFGNGTRLTVT.